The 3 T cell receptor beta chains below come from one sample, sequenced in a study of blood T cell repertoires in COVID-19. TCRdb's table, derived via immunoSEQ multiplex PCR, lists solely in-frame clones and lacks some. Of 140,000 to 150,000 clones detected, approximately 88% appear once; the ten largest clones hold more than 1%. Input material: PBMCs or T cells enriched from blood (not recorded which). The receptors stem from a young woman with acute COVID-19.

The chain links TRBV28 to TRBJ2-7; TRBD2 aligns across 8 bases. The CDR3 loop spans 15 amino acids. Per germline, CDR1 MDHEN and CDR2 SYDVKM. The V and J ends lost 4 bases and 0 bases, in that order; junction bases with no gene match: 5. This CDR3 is CASSSTSESSYEQYF. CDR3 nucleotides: TGTGCCAGCAGTTCGACTAGCGAGAGCTCCTACGAGCAGTACTTC.

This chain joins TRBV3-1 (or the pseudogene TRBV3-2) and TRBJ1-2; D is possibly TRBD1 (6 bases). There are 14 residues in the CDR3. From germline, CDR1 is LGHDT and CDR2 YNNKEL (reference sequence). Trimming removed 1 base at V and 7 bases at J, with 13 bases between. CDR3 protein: CASSQATTGGGYTF. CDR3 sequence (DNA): TGTGCCAGCAGCCAAGCAACGACAGGTGGTGGCTACACCTTC.

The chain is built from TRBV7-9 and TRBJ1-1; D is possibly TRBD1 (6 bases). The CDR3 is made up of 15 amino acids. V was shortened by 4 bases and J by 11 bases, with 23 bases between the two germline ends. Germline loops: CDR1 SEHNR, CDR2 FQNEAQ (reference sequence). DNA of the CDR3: TGTGCCAGCAGCTCAGGTGGACAGCCGCTCTCTTACGCTTTCTTT. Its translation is CASSSGGQPLSYAFF.